This T cell receptor beta chain was captured by sequencing in a study of blood T cell repertoires in COVID-19. The data were produced by immunoSEQ multiplex PCR, yet TCRdb's version contains in-frame clones alone and is incomplete. This table has a few hundred thousand clones, about 86% appearing once. The sequence was obtained from a man aged 45-65 years who had recovered from COVID-19. The sample taken for sequencing was PBMCs or T cells enriched from blood (not recorded which).

CDR3 coding DNA: TGTGCCAGCAGTTTAAATGCGGGCTTCGGGGAGCAGTACTTC. It specifies CASSLNAGFGEQYF. The rearrangement links TRBV28 to TRBJ2-7; the D gene is possibly TRBD2 (5 bases). This CDR3 spans 14 amino acids. V was cut by 2 bases and J by 7 bases, with 15 bases left in between. Germline-derived CDR1 and CDR2 are MDHEN and SYDVKM.